Below, 22 T cell receptor beta chains from the same sample are listed, as sequenced in a study of blood T cells in healthy people across ages. A sample-barcoded 5' primer and a J-beta primer mix were used in a second PCR of roughly 6 to 11 cycles. TCRdb ran MiXCR on the 5' RACE reads and lists one entry per CDR3 protein. The sample yields 600,000 to 850,000 distinct CDR3 sequences, 25% seen once. The same sample was also used in a study of T cells of mothers and their children.

Sequencing was done on a sample of blood. These receptors all come from a boy younger than 18 in good health.

A remark on this clonotype: The junction and the germline gene differ at one end; a read error may be behind it. This chain connects TRBV25-1 to TRBJ2-6; no clear D. This CDR3 has 13 amino acids. Germline CDR1 reads MGHDK; CDR2 reads SYGVNS. CDR3 sequence (DNA): TGTGCCAGCAGTCCTTCTGGGTCCAACGTCCTGACTTTC. This sequence encodes CASSPSGSNVLTF.

V and J are TRBV12-3 or TRBV12-4 and TRBJ2-4; D remains unclear. Trimming removed 6 bases from V and 8 bases from J, with 11 bases in between. The CDR3 has 12 residues. In DNA form, the CDR3 reads TGTGCCAGCAGCTCAACCGAGGACATTCAGTACTTC. Translated: CASSSTEDIQYF.

This clonotype was observed a few times. The rearrangement uses TRBV2 and TRBJ2-4; D is uncertain. CDR1 and CDR2 (germline): SNHLY, FYNNEI. V was clipped by 5 bases and J by 6 bases, with 17 bases between them. The CDR3 has 15 residues. DNA for the CDR3: TGTGCCAGCAGTCCACGGACGGGTGATACAAACATTCAGTACTTC. Amino acids: CASSPRTGDTNIQYF.

This clonotype was seen a handful of times. V gene TRBV12-3 or TRBV12-4 combines with J gene TRBJ2-5; 7 bases align to TRBD2. J gave up 5 bases and V 7 bases, and 10 bases lay outside the gene matches. The CDR3 loop spans 14 amino acids. DNA for the CDR3: TGTGCCAGCACCGGGGACTACCTGGGTGAGACCCAGTACTTC. Translation: CASTGDYLGETQYF.

The chain recombines TRBV29-1 with TRBJ1-2; TRBD1 agrees at 7 bases. Per the germline V gene, CDR1 is SQVTM and CDR2 is ANQGSEA. V shed 4 bases, J shed 7 bases, and the junction held 6 bases outside the gene matches. The CDR3 contains 12 residues. In DNA form, the CDR3 reads TGCAGCGTTGTTGGCAGGGGGGGTGGCTACACCTTC. Its protein product is CSVVGRGGGYTF.

The chain carries TRBV29-1 and TRBJ2-5; 8 bases match TRBD2. V shed 3 bases and J 5 bases; nucleotides not matched to a gene: 5. CDR1 and CDR2 from the germline V gene are SQVTM and ANQGSEA. The CDR3 has 13 amino acids. CDR3: CSVEVAGGETQYF. The CDR3 DNA follows: TGCAGCGTTGAGGTCGCGGGGGGCGAGACCCAGTACTTC.

The chain's CDR3 is CSGAGGLSSYNEQFF. DNA of the CDR3: TGCAGCGGAGCGGGGGGGCTAAGCTCCTACAATGAGCAGTTCTTC. The chain recombines TRBV29-1 with TRBJ2-1, with 10 bases that match TRBD2. V trimming: 7 bases; J trimming: 0 bases; junction bases outside the gene matches: 6. This CDR3 is 15 amino acids long. Germline values: CDR1 SQVTM, CDR2 ANQGSEA.

This chain links TRBV6-1 with TRBJ1-4, with 9 bases aligning to TRBD1. The J segment lost 8 bases and the V segment lost 6 bases, leaving 13 bases of the junction unmatched. Germline V CDR1 and CDR2: MNHNS, SASEGT. This CDR3 is 16 amino acids long. DNA for the CDR3: TGTGCCAGCAGGACCGACACAGGGGGCGCAGGGGAAAAACTGTTTTTT. This encodes CASRTDTGGAGEKLFF.

The V gene is TRBV7-2, the J gene TRBJ2-3; 8 bases align to TRBD2. V lost 1 base and J lost 4; bases outside the gene matches: 7. Germline values: CDR1 SGHTA, CDR2 FQGNSA. This CDR3 spans 16 amino acids. CDR3 amino acids: CASSLVAGGRADTQYF. The CDR3 bases are TGTGCCAGCAGCTTAGTTGCGGGGGGCCGGGCAGATACGCAGTATTTT. The full variable domain, its missing parts supplied by reference TRBV7-2 and TRBJ2-3, is GAGVSQSPSNKVTEKGKDVELRCDPISGHTALYWYRQSLGQGLEFLIYFQGNSAPDKSGLPSDRFSAERTGGSVSTLTIQRTQQEDSAVYLCASSLVAGGRADTQYFGPGTRLTVL.

The CDR3 loop reads CSARDRSSVTQYF. The CDR3 region has the DNA TGCAGTGCTAGAGATAGGTCATCGGTTACGCAGTATTTT. This chain links TRBV20-1 with TRBJ2-3, with unresolved D. Germline V gives CDR1 DFQATT, CDR2 SNEGSKA (reference sequence). CDR3 length: 13 residues. Trimming removed 0 bases at V and 8 bases at J, with 12 bases between.

The chain has TRBV4-3 and TRBJ2-5, with a possible D match to TRBD1 (6 bases). The germline gives CDR1 LGHNA, CDR2 YSLEER. V was cut by 0 bases and J by 11 bases, with 16 bases left in between. This CDR3 contains 14 residues. CDR3 DNA sequence: TGCGCCAGCAGCCAAGATTATGGCCAGGGGAAGCAGTACTTC. Amino acid sequence: CASSQDYGQGKQYF.

The rearrangement joins TRBV12-3 or TRBV12-4 to TRBJ1-4; tentative D call: TRBD1 (6 bases). Trimming cost V 1 base and J 4 bases, with 19 bases left between them. The CDR3 spans 18 residues. In DNA form, the CDR3 reads TGTGCCAGCAGTTTAGGGGAGGGGGGCACCGGGGTTAATGAAAAACTGTTTTTT. Amino acid sequence: CASSLGEGGTGVNEKLFF.

The chain couples TRBV12-3 or TRBV12-4 to TRBJ2-3, with D hard to call. The CDR3 is 13 amino acids. Trimming stripped 6 bases from V and 2 bases from J, with 9 bases between. CDR3 in DNA: TGTGCCAGCAGCCGACACCTCACAGATACGCAGTATTTT. Its protein product is CASSRHLTDTQYF.

This clonotype was detected only a few times. This chain links TRBV27 with TRBJ2-7; 8 bases are a match to TRBD1. From germline, CDR1 is MNHEY and CDR2 SMNVEV (reference sequence). The junction had 3 bases not matched to a gene; V was cut back by 6 bases and J by 2 bases. The CDR3 runs to 13 residues. The CDR3 DNA reads TGTGCCAGCAGAGCGACAGGGGCCTACGAGCAGTACTTC. Translating it yields CASRATGAYEQYF.

The V call is TRBV7-9, the J call TRBJ2-1; D unresolved. The CDR3 covers 13 residues. Germline V gene data show CDR1 as SEHNR and CDR2 as FQNEAQ (reference sequence). V was pared by 2 bases and J by 8 bases, with 10 bases between. DNA for the CDR3: TGTGCCAGCAGCTTAACTATTGAGGATGAGCAGTTCTTC. This gives the protein CASSLTIEDEQFF.

J is TRBJ2-5 and V is TRBV6-2 or TRBV6-3, with 8 positions matching TRBD2. The length of the CDR3 is 16 residues. Germline V gene lookup returns CDR1 MNHEY and CDR2 SVGEGT. The V and J ends lost 4 bases and 5 bases, in that order; junction bases with no gene match: 12. CDR3 DNA sequence: TGTGCCAGCAGTTCAGCGGGGGCCATTCTTATGGAGACCCAGTACTTC. Translation gives CASSSAGAILMETQYF.

This chain connects TRBV5-1 to TRBJ2-1, with a possible D match to TRBD1 (5 bases). This CDR3 comprises 16 residues. The V and J ends lost 0 bases and 3 bases respectively, with 13 bases between them. CDR1 and CDR2 from the germline V gene are SGHRS and YFSETQ. The CDR3 DNA is TGCGCCAGCAGCTTGGGGCTCCAGGGTGACTACAATGAGCAGTTCTTC. Protein product: CASSLGLQGDYNEQFF.

This clonotype appeared a few times. The J gene is TRBJ2-4, the V gene TRBV20-1; perhaps TRBD2 as D (6 bases). This CDR3 is built from 16 residues. From germline, CDR1 is DFQATT and CDR2 SNEGSKA (reference sequence). V was clipped by 1 base and J by 2 bases, with 15 bases between them. CDR3 DNA sequence: TGCAGTGCTAGAGCCAGCGGGCTCGGGTCCAAAAACATTCAGTACTTC. Its protein is CSARASGLGSKNIQYF.

This clonotype was recorded a few times. This chain links TRBV24-1 with TRBJ1-2; unclear D gene. The V gene's germline CDR1 is KGHDR and CDR2 SFDVKD. V was pared by 6 bases and J by 2 bases, with 9 bases between. The CDR3 consists of 13 residues. The CDR3 is CATSRGENYGYTF. The CDR3 DNA reads TGTGCCACCAGTCGTGGGGAGAACTATGGCTACACCTTC.

A few counts support this clonotype. V gene TRBV29-1 combines with J gene TRBJ1-4, with TRBD1 matching 8 bases. Germline CDR1 SQVTM, CDR2 ANQGSEA. The CDR3 runs to 13 residues. V lost 7 bases to trimming and J lost 3 bases; unmatched junction nucleotides: 4. The CDR3 region is CSGGQGPNEKLFF. CDR3 DNA: TGCAGCGGAGGACAGGGTCCTAATGAAAAACTGTTTTTT.

Details on this clonotype: One end of the junction varies from germline; a read error may be responsible. The gene calls are TRBV4-1 and TRBJ2-7; D remains unclear. Germline-derived CDR1 and CDR2 are MGHRA and YSYEKL. The CDR3 runs 15 residues. CDR3 DNA: TGCGCCAGCAGCCCCACTGGCTTCGAGATCGACGAGCAGCACTTC. Amino acids: CASSPTGFEIDEQHF.

The genes are TRBV6-1 and TRBJ1-1; 7 bases line up with TRBD1. From germline, CDR1 is MNHNS and CDR2 SASEGT. The CDR3 has 13 residues. V lost 6 bases to trimming and J lost 4 bases; unmatched junction nucleotides: 5. The CDR3 sequence: CASRVPGGTEAFF. CDR3 DNA sequence: TGTGCCAGCAGGGTTCCAGGGGGCACTGAAGCTTTCTTT.